Following are 17 T cell receptor beta chains from one sample sequenced in a study of blood T cell repertoires in COVID-19. Clones were read by immunoSEQ multiplex PCR, and TCRdb kept only the in-frame ones, dropping some. The table shows more than 85,000 clones, with around nine tenths occurring only once. The specimen was peripheral blood. The receptor source for this set is a woman aged 45-60 years with acute or convalescent COVID-19.

This clone was detected only once. The rearrangement joins TRBV2 to TRBJ1-1; D not certain. Germline lookup yields CDR1 SNHLY and CDR2 FYNNEI. The CDR3 sequence is 12 residues long. The ends were cut back, 8 bases at V and 2 bases at J, with 9 bases in the middle. The CDR3 sequence: CASGHANTEAFF. The CDR3 DNA reads as TGTGCCAGCGGCCACGCTAACACTGAAGCTTTCTTT.

CDR3 residues: CSAKAGEEQYF. CDR3 nucleotides: TGCAGTGCTAAGGCGGGAGAAGAGCAGTACTTC. The V gene is TRBV20-1, the J gene TRBJ2-7; TRBD2 agrees at 7 bases. V shed 4 bases, J shed 7 bases, and the junction held 4 bases outside the gene matches. Germline-derived CDR1 and CDR2 are DFQATT and SNEGSKA (reference sequence). The CDR3 is 11 amino acids.

This sequence joins TRBV3-1 (or the pseudogene TRBV3-2) and TRBJ2-1, with 7 bases fitting TRBD2. The V gene's germline CDR1 is LGHDT and CDR2 YNNKEL (reference sequence). V trimming: 4 bases; J trimming: 5 bases; junction bases outside the gene matches: 23. There are 20 residues in the CDR3. CDR3 in amino acids: CASSRYSSNTGTMVDNEQFF. The CDR3 nucleotides are TGTGCCAGCAGCCGATACTCCTCCAACACCGGGACTATGGTCGACAATGAGCAGTTCTTC.

V and J are TRBV5-4 and TRBJ2-2; D might be TRBD2 (5 bases). V was trimmed by 6 bases and J by 1 base, leaving 16 bases between them. Germline values: CDR1 SGHNT, CDR2 YYREEE (reference sequence). This CDR3 is built from 16 residues. The CDR3 sequence: CASIRRTEENTGELFF. In DNA form, the CDR3 reads TGTGCCAGCATCCGGCGGACGGAGGAGAACACCGGGGAGCTGTTTTTT.

The chain links TRBV28 to TRBJ2-7; 8 nucleotides line up with TRBD2. V was clipped by 8 bases and J by 0 bases; unmatched bases: 9. CDR1 is MDHEN and CDR2 is SYDVKM in the germline V gene. The CDR3 contains 15 residues. The CDR3 is CASHRGGGGSYEQYF. In DNA form, the CDR3 reads TGTGCCAGCCACCGGGGGGGAGGCGGCTCCTACGAGCAGTACTTC.

This clone was seen only once. V and J are TRBV5-1 and TRBJ2-3, with TRBD2 matching over 12 bases. CDR3 size: 15 residues. Per the germline V gene, CDR1 is SGHRS and CDR2 is YFSETQ. Germline trimming cut 4 bases from V and 6 bases from J; bases unmatched to any gene: 6. DNA of the CDR3: TGCGCCAGCAGCGGACTAGCGGGGTCTGCCGATACGCAGTATTTT. Translated: CASSGLAGSADTQYF.

This clone was seen only a few times. This chain connects TRBV2 to TRBJ1-5; 8 bases match TRBD1. In germline, CDR1 is SNHLY, CDR2 FYNNEI. Trimming took 4 bases from V and 2 from J; bases not matched to a gene: 4. The CDR3 consists of 15 residues. The CDR3 sequence: CASSATTGGNQPQHF. The CDR3 bases are TGTGCCAGCAGTGCAACGACAGGGGGCAATCAGCCCCAGCATTTT.

There are a few counts of this clone. This rearrangement joins TRBV24-1 to TRBJ1-1; TRBD1 matches 12 bases. There are 16 residues in the CDR3. Germline values: CDR1 KGHDR, CDR2 SFDVKD. V lost 3 bases to trimming and J lost 5 bases; unmatched junction nucleotides: 6. The CDR3 DNA follows: TGTGCCACCAGTGATGGGACAGGGGGCATGAGAACTGAAGCTTTCTTT. Amino acid sequence: CATSDGTGGMRTEAFF.

V is TRBV7-9 and J is TRBJ1-4; 7 nucleotides line up with TRBD1. Per the germline V gene, CDR1 is SEHNR and CDR2 is FQNEAQ (reference sequence). The CDR3 totals 14 residues. Trimming removed 0 bases from V and 7 bases from J; junction bases left unmatched: 2. The CDR3 coding sequence is TGTGCCAGCAGCTTAGCAGGGGGCGGTGAAAAACTGTTTTTT. Translated, it gives CASSLAGGGEKLFF.

CDR3 in amino acids: CASSPDINYGYTF. For the CDR3, the DNA is TGTGCCAGCAGCCCGGACATAAACTATGGCTACACCTTC. The chain joins TRBV7-9 to TRBJ1-2, with a possible D match to TRBD1 (5 bases). The CDR3 runs 13 residues. V lost 5 bases and J lost 2, with 9 bases in between. Germline CDR1 reads SEHNR; CDR2 reads FQNEAQ (reference sequence).

In this sample, this clone turned up once. The CDR3 region is CASSPGPPRNSPLHF. The CDR3 DNA sequence: TGTGCCAGCTCACCGGGCCCCCCTCGAAATTCACCCCTCCACTTT. The V and J genes are TRBV18 and TRBJ1-6; no clear D. The V end was cut by 3 bases, the J end by 7 bases, with 13 bases between. The germline gives CDR1 KGHSH, CDR2 LQKENI. The CDR3 is 15 amino acids.

The chain links TRBV5-1 to TRBJ1-2; D is possibly TRBD1 (5 bases). CDR1 is SGHRS and CDR2 is YFSETQ in the germline V gene. Trimming cost V 0 bases and J 1 base, with 10 bases left between them. The CDR3 runs 15 residues. The CDR3 sequence: CASSLGTGVNYGYTF. In nucleotides, the CDR3 is TGCGCCAGCAGCTTGGGCACAGGAGTTAACTATGGCTACACCTTC.

This clone was recorded only once. The chain employs TRBV6-5 and TRBJ1-3; D remains unclear. This CDR3 has 16 residues. Germline CDR1 is MNHEY and CDR2 is SVGAGI. Trimming took off 0 bases at V and 0 bases at J, with 9 bases between the two ends. The CDR3, as DNA: TGTGCCAGCAGTTACTCCACTTTGAGCTCTGGAAACACCATATATTTT. This sequence encodes CASSYSTLSSGNTIYF.

The CDR3: CATRLPVRDSTSSYNEQFF. The CDR3 region has the DNA TGTGCCACCCGCCTGCCTGTACGGGACTCCACGAGCTCCTACAATGAGCAGTTCTTC. This chain connects TRBV24-1 to TRBJ2-1; possibly TRBD2 for D (6 bases). This CDR3 spans 19 amino acids. Germline loops: CDR1 KGHDR, CDR2 SFDVKD. The V end lost 9 bases, the J end lost 0 bases, and 26 bases lay between the germline ends.

The chain recombines TRBV12-3 or TRBV12-4 with TRBJ2-1; 9 bases agree with TRBD2. Unmatched junction bases numbered 6, after V lost 5 bases and J lost 10 bases. The CDR3 totals 13 residues. CDR3 sequence reads: CASSATSGTEQFF. CDR3 DNA: TGTGCCAGCAGTGCGACTAGCGGAACAGAGCAGTTCTTC.

The V gene is TRBV7-2, the J gene TRBJ2-5, with a tentative D call TRBD2 (6 bases). The CDR3 spans 13 residues. Deletions cut 3 bases from V and 5 bases from J, with 10 bases between. Germline CDR1 and CDR2: SGHTA and FQGNSA. CDR3 residues: CASSFGRVETQYF. DNA for the CDR3: TGTGCCAGCAGCTTCGGGAGAGTTGAGACCCAGTACTTC. The full variable domain, in which reference TRBV7-2 and TRBJ2-5 provide the parts outside the CDR3, is GAGVSQSPSNKVTEKGKDVELRCDPISGHTALYWYRQSLGQGLEFLIYFQGNSAPDKSGLPSDRFSAERTGGSVSTLTIQRTQQEDSAVYLCASSFGRVETQYFGPGTRLLVL.

The V gene is TRBV19, the J gene TRBJ2-2, with 9 bases lining up with TRBD2. This CDR3 spans 16 amino acids. V shed 3 bases and J 7 bases; nucleotides not matched to a gene: 9. Germline V gene lookup returns CDR1 LNHDA and CDR2 SQIVND (reference sequence). The CDR3 reads CASSIFAGGPGGELFF. CDR3 nucleotide sequence: TGTGCCAGTAGTATTTTTGCGGGAGGGCCCGGCGGGGAGCTGTTTTTT.